This TCR beta chain appears in the sequencing data of a study of T cell responses to AZD1222 COVID-19 vaccine (dated by TCRdb to the early 2020s). For the wider study: A total of about 230 trial participants underwent TCR sequencing, of whom 207 received two doses of AZD1222 and 26 received two doses of the MenACWY control vaccine. Trial participants were enrolled by age into 18-55, 56-69 and 70-plus year subgroups, with 148, 28 and 57 TCR-sequenced participants respectively.

The CDR3 regions of human TCRbeta chains were subjected to immunosequencing. For the original study's pipeline: Repertoire TCRs were checked for matches against a reference library of SARS-CoV-2-specific TCRs that had been generated using the MIRA antigen-specificity platform. Breadth was defined as the fraction of unique TCRs that were SARS-CoV-2-associated. Depth was defined as the fraction of total T cells that were SARS-CoV-2-associated. Using the MIRA data, each spike-specific TCR was mapped to the spike region that the TCR reacts to and placed in a CD4 or CD8 class. Log10-transformed breadth and depth values were compared by one-way ANOVA with Sidak's multiple comparisons tests. TCRdb provides this immuneACCESS table in a form limited to in-frame rearrangements. Some clones are lacking; in checked studies, under half of them reflect an unresolved V gene, and why the rest are absent is not known. The V and J calls and clone size are taken from that table; D and trimming were inferred from the DNA. The sample table contains around 70,000 clones; only one count was recorded for about 90% of them. The ten most abundant clones make up 1% to 1.5% of the sample.

The time point label, read with the paper, signifies: about 28 days (+/-7) after the second vaccine dose. AZD1222 recipients with second doses at about 4 weeks or about 12 weeks were pooled, because spike-specific TCR depth and breadth did not differ between schedules. The vaccinee samples were drawn from two UK trials, COV001 and COV002, one of which was a single-blind randomized controlled phase 2/3 trial testing AZD1222 (ChAdOx1 nCoV-19) in healthy adults. For TCRbeta chain sequencing, PBMC samples from trial participants were taken at day 0 and at day 28 after the second dose. Comment on this clone: Its specific antigen is unknown. One base away there is no much larger clone; base qualities are not given.

Findings and caveats that apply to the study as a whole: No day 14 peak-response samples were available, so repertoires were characterized only after the peak T cell response. After two AZD1222 doses, spike-specific TCR breadth and depth were significantly higher than at day 0 and than in MenACWY recipients. Conclusions about previously exposed vaccinees were limited because only six AZD1222 recipients were SARS-CoV-2 seropositive at baseline. The whole spike protein was spanned by vaccine-associated CD4 TCRs, and dominant responses were seen in regions 160-218 and 743-854. Most participants were white British and females outnumbered males, and the authors suggested that clonal diversity may have been underestimated. Epitopes outside the regions mutated in the B.1.351 and B.1.1.7 variants were reportedly recognized by nearly half of the unique spike-specific TCRs. In the small 56-69-year group, the increase in depth fell short of significance, most likely because of low power.

CDR1 and CDR2 are read off the germline V gene as MGHRA and YSYEKL. V is shortened by 3 bases, J by 7 bases, and the region joining them spans 16 bases. The CDR3 has 15 amino acids, counting the end cysteine and phenylalanine. The entry retains the CDR3 DNA only, 45 bases that are in frame from base 1. The sample was peripheral blood, taken 28 days after the second AZD1222 dose. The chain is encoded by TRBV4-1 joined to TRBJ1-3, with TRBD1 perhaps the D gene, on 5 matching bases. The receptor comes from an adult who received the AZD1222 COVID-19 vaccine. The DNA sequence is as follows: TGCGCCAGCAGCCAGAGGGACTGGCGAGGGAACACCATATATTTT. The resulting protein is CASSQRDWRGNTIYF.